One sample yielded the 20 T cell receptor beta chains listed below, sequenced in a study of T cell responses to AZD1222 COVID-19 vaccine. Data came from immunoSEQ multiplex PCR; TCRdb stores just in-frame clones and leaves some out. The sample consists of some 130,000 clones, more than 85% of them appearing once. Sequenced here: peripheral blood, sampled on day 0 of AZD1222 vaccination. Receptors originate from an adult in good health.

The chain recombines TRBV6-5 with TRBJ2-5; 10 bases are shared with TRBD2. The V gene's germline CDR1 is MNHEY and CDR2 SVGAGI. The CDR3 has 12 residues. V lost 10 bases, J lost 5 bases, and 4 bases stayed unmatched. In DNA, the CDR3 is TGTGCCATCGGGACTAGCGACGAGACCCAGTACTTC. Protein: CAIGTSDETQYF.

J is TRBJ2-1 and V is TRBV6-5; D gene uncertain. Germline assignment: CDR1 MNHEY and CDR2 SVGAGI. The ends were cut back, 7 bases at V and 0 bases at J, with 10 bases in the middle. This CDR3 has 14 residues. CDR3 in amino acids: CASTRYGSYNEQFF. The CDR3 DNA follows: TGTGCCAGCACCCGTTACGGCTCCTACAATGAGCAGTTCTTC.

The chain combines TRBV19 with TRBJ1-4; 9 nucleotides agree with TRBD1. CDR3 size: 15 residues. The V and J ends lost 8 bases and 2 bases, in that order; junction bases with no gene match: 6. In germline, CDR1 is LNHDA, CDR2 SQIVND (reference sequence). The CDR3 DNA reads as TGTGCCAGTTCCGGGACAGGGAATACTAATGAAAAACTGTTTTTT. Amino acid sequence: CASSGTGNTNEKLFF.

A word on this clone: This same CDR3 is encoded by further DNA sequences in the sample. This sequence joins TRBV11-2 and TRBJ2-7; D call uncertain. Germline V gene sequence: CDR1 SGHAT, CDR2 FQNNGV. CDR3 length equals 13 residues. Trimming cost V 1 base and J 3 bases, with 7 bases left between them. The CDR3 is CASSLGQNYEQYF. The CDR3 region has the DNA TGTGCCAGCAGCTTAGGCCAGAACTACGAGCAGTACTTC.

V gene TRBV7-6 combines with J gene TRBJ2-4; 8 nucleotides line up with TRBD2. J gave up 0 bases and V 5 bases, and 6 bases lay outside the gene matches. The CDR3 is 16 amino acids. Germline assignment: CDR1 SGHVS and CDR2 FNYEAQ. The CDR3 DNA reads as TGTGCCAGCAGCCTGCCTAGCGGGTCAGCCAAAAACATTCAGTACTTC. It codes for CASSLPSGSAKNIQYF.

V usage is TRBV20-1 and J usage is TRBJ2-5; D is possibly TRBD2 (6 bases). Germline assignment: CDR1 DFQATT and CDR2 SNEGSKA (reference sequence). Trimming shortened V by 3 bases and J by 5 bases, and 16 bases separated the two germline ends. The CDR3 covers 14 residues. The CDR3 reads CSASAGHSGETQYF. The DNA of the CDR3 is TGCAGTGCTAGTGCGGGGCACTCGGGGGAGACCCAGTACTTC.

The chain employs TRBV3-1 (or the pseudogene TRBV3-2) and TRBJ1-2; D not resolved. The V end lost 3 bases, the J end lost 5 bases, and 10 bases lay between the germline ends. The CDR3 has 13 residues. CDR1 is LGHDT and CDR2 is YNNKEL in the germline V gene (reference sequence). This CDR3 reads CASSQYQLYGYTF. Here the CDR3 DNA reads TGTGCCAGCAGCCAGTACCAATTGTATGGCTACACCTTC.

This clone has more than one count but fewer than ten. The chain has TRBV5-5 and TRBJ2-5; 7 bases line up with TRBD2. Trimming removed 3 bases from V and 4 bases from J; junction bases left unmatched: 3. The CDR3 contains 13 residues. From germline, CDR1 is SGHKS and CDR2 YYEKEE (reference sequence). The CDR3 DNA reads TGTGCCAGCAGCTACCCGGGGGGAGAGACCCAGTACTTC. It specifies CASSYPGGETQYF.

CDR3 coding DNA: TGTGCCAGCAGCGGTACAGGGGGGAATCAGCCCCAGCATTTT. As protein: CASSGTGGNQPQHF. This rearrangement joins TRBV5-8 to TRBJ1-5; 8 positions match TRBD1. The CDR3 contains 14 residues. V shed 4 bases and J 4 bases; nucleotides not matched to a gene: 4. CDR1 is SGHTS and CDR2 is YDEGEE in the germline V gene.

This chain links TRBV19 with TRBJ2-3; D may be TRBD1 (5 bases). Germline values: CDR1 LNHDA, CDR2 SQIVND (reference sequence). V was trimmed by 3 bases and J by 3 bases, leaving 10 bases between them. The CDR3 has 14 amino acids. The chain's CDR3 is CASSIPAGTDTQYF. CDR3 nucleotide sequence: TGTGCCAGTAGTATCCCCGCAGGGACAGATACGCAGTATTTT.

CDR3 protein: CASSGWDWYEQYF. The CDR3 DNA is TGTGCCAGCAGTGGATGGGACTGGTACGAGCAGTACTTC. V gene TRBV25-1 combines with J gene TRBJ2-7, with a weak D call TRBD2 (6 bases). Germline V gene sequence: CDR1 MGHDK, CDR2 SYGVNS. With 4 bases removed from V and 4 bases from J, the gap between germline ends came to 11 bases. The CDR3 is 13 amino acids.

This chain uses TRBV6-5 with TRBJ1-2; 7 nucleotides agree with TRBD1. The CDR3 loop spans 15 amino acids. J lost 7 bases, V lost 0 bases, and 8 bases had no gene match. The germline V gene encodes CDR1 MNHEY and CDR2 SVGAGI. CDR3 in amino acids: CASSYSKGASFGYTF. CDR3 DNA sequence: TGTGCCAGCAGTTACTCAAAGGGGGCGTCGTTTGGCTACACCTTC.

CDR3 nucleotides: TGTGCCAGCAGCCCACTAGCAGGTTGGGCAATGGGAGAGACCCAGTACTTC. Protein sequence: CASSPLAGWAMGETQYF. V gene TRBV9 combines with J gene TRBJ2-5; D is perhaps TRBD2 (6 bases). V dropped 4 bases and J dropped 4 bases, with 23 bases sitting between them. The V gene's germline CDR1 is SGDLS and CDR2 YYNGEE. This CDR3 comprises 17 residues.

The V and J genes are TRBV10-1 and TRBJ2-1; 8 bases agree with TRBD1. Trimming took 6 bases from V and 7 from J; bases not matched to a gene: 8. The V gene's germline CDR1 is WNHNN and CDR2 SYGVQD (reference sequence). The CDR3 runs to 14 residues. Written as DNA, the CDR3 is TGCGCCAGCAGCCCGAGGACAGGGTCAAATGAGCAGTTCTTC. This codes for CASSPRTGSNEQFF.

This chain joins TRBV15 and TRBJ1-3; 9 nucleotides match TRBD1. There are 14 residues in the CDR3. Germline V gene sequence: CDR1 LNHNV, CDR2 YYDKDF (reference sequence). V shed 8 bases, J shed 4 bases, and the junction held 6 bases outside the gene matches. The CDR3, as DNA: TGTGCCACCCGGGGACAGGGACTGGGAAACACCATATATTTT. Amino acid sequence: CATRGQGLGNTIYF.

The rearrangement uses TRBV7-8 and TRBJ1-2; no clear D. Trimming stripped 2 bases from V and 0 bases from J, with 7 bases between. The CDR3 is made up of 14 amino acids. Per the germline V gene, CDR1 is SGHVS and CDR2 is FQNEAQ. The CDR3 DNA reads TGTGCCAGCAGCTTAAGCCGGACTAACTATGGCTACACCTTC. It specifies CASSLSRTNYGYTF. The full variable domain, its missing parts supplied by reference TRBV7-8 and TRBJ1-2, is GAGVSQSPRYKVAKRGQDVALRCDPISGHVSLFWYQQALGQGPEFLTYFQNEAQLDKSGLPSDRFFAERPEGSVSTLKIQRTQQEDSAVYLCASSLSRTNYGYTFGSGTRLTVV.

This clone has a handful of counts. The V call is TRBV15, the J call TRBJ1-5, with D possibly TRBD1 on 6 matching bases. CDR3 length: 13 amino acids. CDR1 and CDR2 (germline): LNHNV, YYDKDF (reference sequence). V shed 8 bases and J shed 7 bases, with 15 bases lying between them. The CDR3 loop reads CATQWGREQPQHF. The CDR3 nucleotides read TGTGCCACCCAATGGGGGCGAGAACAGCCCCAGCATTTT. The whole variable domain, filled in from reference TRBV15 and TRBJ1-5, reads DAMVIQNPRYQVTQFGKPVTLSCSQTLNHNVMYWYQQKSSQAPKLLFHYYDKDFNNEADTPDNFQSRRPNTSFCFLDIRSPGLGDTAMYLCATQWGREQPQHFGDGTRLSIL.

The chain recombines TRBV11-2 with TRBJ1-1; D remains ambiguous. Germline CDR1 is SGHAT and CDR2 is FQNNGV. The V end lost 1 base, the J end lost 1 base, and 10 bases lay between the germline ends. This CDR3 contains 15 residues. The CDR3 loop is CASSLGSDPNTEAFF. CDR3 DNA: TGTGCCAGCAGCTTAGGGTCAGACCCGAACACTGAAGCTTTCTTT.

The V call is TRBV30, the J call TRBJ1-2; no reliable D call. V was pared by 8 bases and J by 4 bases, with 14 bases between. Germline V CDR1 and CDR2: GTSNPN, SVGIG (reference sequence). This CDR3 comprises 12 residues. The CDR3 here is CARDYAGYGYTF. CDR3 sequence (DNA): TGTGCCCGGGATTACGCTGGCTATGGCTACACCTTC. Combining the CDR3 with reference TRBV30 and TRBJ1-2 gives the whole variable domain SQTIHQWPATLVQPVGSPLSLECTVEGTSNPNLYWYRQAAGRGLQLLFYSVGIGQISSEVPQNLSASRPQDRQFILSSKKLLLSDSGFYLCARDYAGYGYTFGSGTRLTVV.

This chain links TRBV2 with TRBJ1-2, with 7 bases matching TRBD1. Germline V gene lookup returns CDR1 SNHLY and CDR2 FYNNEI. This CDR3 comprises 13 residues. J lost 4 bases, V lost 8 bases, and 7 bases had no gene match. The CDR3 protein is CASAGDSLYGYTF. CDR3 nucleotides: TGTGCCAGCGCGGGGGACAGTCTCTATGGCTACACCTTC.